This TCR beta chain is from a study of response to subunit inactivated influenza vaccine. TCRdb called the RT-PCR reads again in MiXCR, with one record for every CDR3 protein. This sample has some 800,000 distinct CDR3 sequences; around 21% occur once, and the top ten carry about a tenth. Study results and caveats: Authors suggested that a seasonal influenza vaccination recruits few new T cells each time.

Concerning this clonotype itself: Its antigen is still unknown.

V gave up 0 bases and J gave up 15 bases; unmatched junction bases: 6. There are 13 residues in the CDR3. Germline V gives CDR1 SGHDN, CDR2 FVKESK. The J gene is TRBJ2-1, the V gene TRBV14; 9 bases map to TRBD2. Sequenced here: PBMCs from blood, sampled roughly 5 days after vaccination. This sequence was found in a man between 50 and 59 years old who received an inactivated influenza vaccine. CDR3 protein: CASSQDLAGDLFF. The CDR3 coding sequence is TGTGCCAGCAGCCAAGATTTAGCGGGAGATCTGTTCTTC.